Each of the 32 T cell receptor beta chains below was sequenced from the same sample in a study of molecular identifiers for immune sequencing clone quantification. TCRdb re-analysed the PCR reads in MiXCR, keeping a single row per CDR3 protein. The repertoire holds roughly 100,000 distinct CDR3 sequences, about 35% seen once, with 9.7% in the top ten. The specimen was naive CD8+ T cells from blood, with Jurkat cell RNA spiked in. As for subset: FACS-sorted CD8+CD4-CCR7+CD45RA+ naive T cells. The receptors stem from a human donor in good health. Some libraries in this study had Jurkat cell RNA spiked in.

Only a few counts were recorded for this clonotype. The chain links TRBV9 to TRBJ2-3; 7 positions match TRBD2. In germline, CDR1 is SGDLS, CDR2 YYNGEE. The length of the CDR3 is 17 residues. Trimming cost V 0 bases and J 2 bases; bases outside gene matches: 9. The CDR3, as DNA: TGTGCCAGCAGCGTAGCTGGCTCTAGCGGTACCACAGATACGCAGTATTTT. It translates to CASSVAGSSGTTDTQYF.

This clonotype was seen a handful of times. The V gene is TRBV7-2, the J gene TRBJ2-7, with D possibly TRBD1 on 6 matching bases. The CDR3 totals 14 residues. Germline values: CDR1 SGHTA, CDR2 FQGNSA. The V end was cut by 1 base, the J end by 7 bases, with 14 bases between. The CDR3 spells CASSLVGRGWEQYF. CDR3 nucleotide sequence: TGTGCCAGCAGCTTAGTAGGCAGGGGATGGGAGCAGTACTTC.

This chain connects TRBV12-3 or TRBV12-4 to TRBJ2-5; D might be TRBD1 or TRBD2, each matching 5 bases. This CDR3 spans 17 amino acids. Trimming took off 4 bases at V and 5 bases at J, with 23 bases between the two ends. CDR3 in amino acids: CASSWDLDGDPHETQYF. For the CDR3, the DNA is TGTGCCAGCAGTTGGGACCTTGATGGGGACCCCCATGAGACCCAGTACTTC.

On this clonotype: A clone one base away is much larger, so this may be a read error. Likely a read error: the CDR3 ends without its conserved phenylalanine or tryptophan. J is TRBJ2-3 and V is TRBV7-2; D is unresolved. The germline V gene has CDR1 SGHTA and CDR2 FQGNSA. The CDR3 contains 13 residues. Trimming cost V 6 bases and J 2 bases, with 9 bases left between them. The CDR3 region has the DNA TGTGCCAGCAGGGCCGGAGCCACAGATACGCAGTATATT. Translation: CASRAGATDTQYI.

J is TRBJ2-1 and V is TRBV7-2; the D gene is possibly TRBD2 (5 bases). V gave up 3 bases and J gave up 5 bases, with 11 bases separating them. This CDR3 has 14 residues. Germline-derived CDR1 and CDR2 are SGHTA and FQGNSA. The CDR3 DNA follows: TGTGCCAGCAGCTTCACGGACTCGAACAATGAGCAGTTCTTC. Encoded protein: CASSFTDSNNEQFF.

The genes are TRBV28 and TRBJ2-7; TRBD2 matches at 9 bases. The V and J ends lost 5 bases and 4 bases, in that order; junction bases with no gene match: 15. Germline V gene sequence: CDR1 MDHEN, CDR2 SYDVKM. This CDR3 is built from 17 residues. CDR3 sequence: CASSPSFPSGISYEQYF. CDR3 nucleotide sequence: TGTGCCAGCAGTCCCTCCTTTCCTAGCGGGATTTCGTACGAGCAGTACTTC.

In the case of this clonotype: This may come from a read error, since a much larger clone is one base off. The conserved phenylalanine or tryptophan normally closing the CDR3 is absent here, so this likely arose from a read error. This chain uses TRBV12-3 or TRBV12-4 with TRBJ2-3, with D unresolved. The CDR3 covers 13 residues. V dropped 5 bases and J dropped 0 bases, with 6 bases sitting between them. For the CDR3, the DNA is TGTGCCAGCAGTGTACCTAGCACAGATACGCAGTATCTT. Translating it yields CASSVPSTDTQYL.

Comment on this clonotype: A clone one base away is much larger, so this may be a read error. The chain joins TRBV28 to TRBJ2-7; D possibly matches TRBD1 or TRBD2 (5 bases each). The CDR3 length is 13 residues. The germline V gene has CDR1 MDHEN and CDR2 SYDVKM. The CDR3 loop is CACSPWDAYEQYF. CDR3 sequence (DNA): TGTGCCTGCAGTCCGTGGGACGCCTACGAGCAGTACTTC.

With regard to this clonotype: One end of the junction fails to match germline, which may point to a read error. This chain uses TRBV7-8 with TRBJ2-5; 11 bases align to TRBD1. There are 16 residues in the CDR3. The V gene's germline CDR1 is SGHVS and CDR2 FQNEAQ. CDR3 sequence: CACSLVRTGGRETQYF. The DNA for the CDR3 is TGTGCCTGCAGCTTAGTACGGACAGGGGGCAGGGAGACCCAGTACTTC.

This clonotype was seen many times. The V and J genes are TRBV29-1 and TRBJ1-1; 7 bases match TRBD1. This CDR3 is built from 11 residues. The V and J ends lost 7 bases and 11 bases, in that order; junction bases with no gene match: 10. The germline CDR1 and CDR2 sequences are SQVTM and ANQGSEA. As DNA, the CDR3 is TGCAGCGCTGGAGGGGGCCACGGGGCTTTCTTT. Translating gives CSAGGGHGAFF. The variable domain in full, with the rest retrieved from reference TRBV29-1 and TRBJ1-1, is SAVISQKPSRDICQRGTSLTIQCQVDSQVTMMFWYRQQPGQSLTLIATANQGSEATYESGFVIDKFPISRPNLTFSTLTVSNMSPEDSSIYLCSAGGGHGAFFGQGTRLTVV.

V gene TRBV12-3 or TRBV12-4 combines with J gene TRBJ2-2; no clear D gene. The V and J ends lost 3 bases and 6 bases respectively, with 5 bases between them. The CDR3 runs 12 residues. The CDR3 protein is CASSLVPGELFF. In DNA, the CDR3 is TGTGCCAGCAGTTTGGTCCCCGGGGAGCTGTTTTTT.

About this clonotype: Relative to the germline gene, one junction end is altered; a read error may explain this. The chain couples TRBV5-1 to TRBJ1-1, with 7 bases identical to TRBD1. The germline V gene encodes CDR1 SGHRS and CDR2 YFSETQ. The CDR3 contains 14 residues. The CDR3 bases are TGCGCAAGCAGCCTGGACAGGCCGAACAATGAAGCTTTCTTT. Its protein product is CASSLDRPNNEAFF.

The sample holds one count of this clonotype. The chain carries TRBV20-1 and TRBJ1-1; tentative D call: TRBD1 (5 bases). Trimming pared 0 bases from V and 2 bases from J, leaving 10 bases between. The length of the CDR3 is 14 residues. Germline lookup yields CDR1 DFQATT and CDR2 SNEGSKA (reference sequence). The CDR3 DNA reads as TGCAGTGCTAGAGATCAGACAGCCAACACTGAAGCTTTCTTT. This encodes CSARDQTANTEAFF.

This clonotype was seen more than once but under ten times. This may arise from a read error, as a much more abundant clone is one base away. V gene TRBV7-3 combines with J gene TRBJ1-1; TRBD1 matches 7 bases. CDR3 length: 13 amino acids. CDR1 SGHTA and CDR2 FQGTGA come from the germline V gene. CDR3 amino acids: CASSLRQGWPAYF. CDR3 DNA sequence: TGTGCCAGCAGCTTGAGACAGGGATGGCCCGCTTACTTT.

This clonotype was counted a few times. The gene calls are TRBV7-9 and TRBJ2-1; 11 bases are a match to TRBD2. Trimming took 5 bases from V and 2 from J; bases not matched to a gene: 8. This CDR3 region has 17 residues. Germline CDR1 SEHNR, CDR2 FQNEAQ (reference sequence). CDR3 protein: CASSQTRTSGPYNEQFF. The CDR3 DNA follows: TGTGCCAGCAGCCAAACCCGGACTAGCGGGCCCTACAATGAGCAGTTCTTC.

J is TRBJ2-1 and V is TRBV18; the match to TRBD2 covers 12 bases. V was pared by 3 bases and J by 8 bases, with 8 bases of the junction left unmatched. Germline V gene lookup returns CDR1 KGHSH and CDR2 LQKENI. The CDR3 totals 16 residues. CDR3 region: CASSPLAGGPMDEQFF. The CDR3 coding sequence is TGTGCCAGCTCACCTCTAGCGGGAGGGCCTATGGATGAGCAGTTCTTC.

As for this clonotype: A junction end diverges from the germline sequence, so it may reflect a read error. The chain carries TRBV29-1 and TRBJ2-5; 9 nucleotides align to TRBD1. From germline, CDR1 is SQVTM and CDR2 ANQGSEA. This CDR3 is 13 amino acids long. The CDR3 reads CSVLGQGPSLTNF. The CDR3 bases are TGCAGCGTGCTTGGACAGGGGCCGTCTCTTACCAACTTC. Looking up the rest from reference TRBV29-1 and TRBJ2-5 gives the full variable domain: SAVISQKPSRDICQRGTSLTIQCQVDSQVTMMFWYRQQPGQSLTLIATANQGSEATYESGFVIDKFPISRPNLTFSTLTVSNMSPEDSSIYLCSVLGQGPSLTNFGPGTRLLVL.

Details on this clonotype: As the CDR3 is not closed by the conserved phenylalanine or tryptophan, this likely results from a read error. The DNA is omitted, as the CDR3 cannot be located on it reliably, and the CDR3 follows TCRdb's listing. The chain has TRBV23-1 and TRBJ2-5; TRBD1 is the table's D call, not checked against the DNA. TRBV23-1 is reported as an ORF; its role is uncertain. The CDR3 spans 12 amino acids, including both terminal residues. The CDR3 spells CASTLVLETQNY.

The V gene is TRBV28, the J gene TRBJ1-4; possible D gene TRBD1, 6 bases. V was shortened by 6 bases and J by 3 bases, with 11 bases between the two germline ends. This CDR3 is 14 amino acids long. Germline CDR1 MDHEN, CDR2 SYDVKM. The CDR3 loop is CASSGTRSNEKLFF. The CDR3 nucleotides read TGTGCCAGCAGCGGGACACGGTCTAATGAAAAACTGTTTTTT.

As to this clonotype: Germline and junction disagree at one end, which may indicate a read error. J is TRBJ2-3 and V is TRBV27; unclear D gene. The CDR3 totals 17 residues. CDR1 is MNHEY and CDR2 is SMNVEV in the germline V gene (reference sequence). CDR3 protein: CASGLWSSLSMTDTQYF. CDR3 DNA: TGTGCCAGCGGTTTATGGTCATCCTTAAGCATGACAGATACGCAGTATTTT.

This clonotype showed up many times. The J gene is TRBJ1-3, the V gene TRBV20-1; no definite D call. Germline CDR1 is DFQATT and CDR2 is SNEGSKA (reference sequence). The CDR3 covers 15 residues. V shed 2 bases and J shed 0 bases, with 11 bases lying between them. CDR3 in DNA: TGCAGTGCTAGATTTTCTGAGAGCTCTGGAAACACCATATATTTT. It codes for CSARFSESSGNTIYF.

A few counts support this clonotype. The chain links TRBV29-1 to TRBJ2-4, with a weak D call TRBD1 (6 bases). Germline values: CDR1 SQVTM, CDR2 ANQGSEA. The length of the CDR3 is 19 residues. Trimming cost V 5 bases and J 1 base, with 27 bases left between them. This chain's CDR3 is CSVSFIRTDSTRAKNIQYF. In DNA form, the CDR3 reads TGCAGCGTTAGTTTTATTAGGACAGACTCCACTAGGGCCAAAAACATTCAGTACTTC.

The sample holds one count of this clonotype. A read error is the likely source, as a far larger clone sits one nucleotide away. The rearrangement links TRBV7-9 to TRBJ2-7; D is perhaps TRBD2 (5 bases). The V gene's germline CDR1 is SEHNR and CDR2 FQNEAQ (reference sequence). The CDR3 length is 11 residues. The chain's CDR3 is CASSIGLEQYF. The DNA for the CDR3 is TGTGCCAGCAGCATAGGACTTGAGCAGTATTTC.

The genes are TRBV15 and TRBJ2-3, with D unresolved. Germline V lookup: CDR1 LNHNV, CDR2 YYDKDF (reference sequence). V lost 0 bases and J 5 bases, leaving 6 bases between the germline ends. CDR3 size: 13 residues. The CDR3 DNA reads TGTGCCACCAGCAGAGATAGGGTAGATACGCAGTATTTT. Translated, it gives CATSRDRVDTQYF.

This clonotype was detected many times. The V and J genes are TRBV6-2 or TRBV6-3 and TRBJ1-1; D possibly corresponds to TRBD1 (5 bases). Germline loops: CDR1 MNHEY, CDR2 SVGEGT. Trimming stripped 2 bases from V and 2 bases from J, with 9 bases between. The CDR3 consists of 14 residues. CDR3 protein: CASSYGHINTEAFF. CDR3 in DNA: TGTGCCAGCAGTTACGGACATATAAACACTGAAGCTTTCTTT.

The sample holds many counts of this clonotype. The genes are TRBV7-2 and TRBJ2-4; TRBD2 matches 10 bases. V lost 2 bases to trimming and J lost 0 bases; unmatched junction nucleotides: 13. The CDR3 has 20 residues. Germline assignment: CDR1 SGHTA and CDR2 FQGNSA. In nucleotides, the CDR3 is TGTGCCAGCAGCTTACGTTCCCTAGCGGGAGTCCAACTAGCCAAAAACATTCAGTACTTC. Translated: CASSLRSLAGVQLAKNIQYF.

Worth noting for this clonotype: Possible read error: a much larger clone is one base away. The chain couples TRBV19 to TRBJ2-2; D is uncertain. CDR1 LNHDA and CDR2 SQIVND come from the germline V gene (reference sequence). CDR3 length: 11 amino acids. V lost 9 bases and J lost 8, with 10 bases in between. In DNA, the CDR3 is TGTGCCAGGACCAAGACTGGGGAGCTGTTTTTT. It yields the protein CARTKTGELFF.

This clonotype was recorded many times. J is TRBJ2-7 and V is TRBV7-9; D unclear. Germline assignment: CDR1 SEHNR and CDR2 FQNEAQ (reference sequence). Trimming left V 3 bases short and J 7 bases short, with 10 bases between. CDR3 size: 12 residues. CDR3 protein: CASSFTETEQYF. The CDR3 nucleotides read TGTGCCAGCAGCTTTACAGAGACTGAGCAGTACTTC.

The chain couples TRBV9 to TRBJ1-2; 7 positions agree with TRBD1. This CDR3 contains 15 residues. Germline CDR1 is SGDLS and CDR2 is YYNGEE. V shed 1 base and J 8 bases; nucleotides not matched to a gene: 11. The CDR3 here is CASSVTGQVARGYTF. The CDR3 DNA reads TGTGCCAGCAGCGTAACCGGACAGGTGGCAAGGGGCTACACCTTC.

On this clonotype: Mismatch with germline at one junction end may stem from a read error. J is TRBJ2-7 and V is TRBV3-1, with D hard to call. CDR1 is LGHDT, CDR2 YNNKEL, per germline (reference sequence). This CDR3 contains 13 residues. The CDR3 nucleotides read TGTGCCAGCAGCCCCATCCATGGGCACGAGCAGCACTTC. It is translated as CASSPIHGHEQHF.

Points on this clonotype: A much larger clone is a single base away; this may be a read error. The gene calls are TRBV25-1 and TRBJ2-7; no firm D call. CDR3 length: 12 residues. Trimming cost V 5 bases and J 6 bases, with 11 bases left between them. CDR1 MGHDK and CDR2 SYGVNS come from the germline V gene. The DNA of the CDR3 is TGTGCCAGCAGTAGGGCTTGGAGCGAGCAGTACTTC. Translation gives CASSRAWSEQYF.

Worth noting for this clonotype: Given a much more abundant clone one base away, this may be a read error. CDR3 DNA sequence: TGCGCCAGCAGCCAAGAAGGACCAGATACGCAGTATTTT. This encodes CASSQEGPDTQYF. This chain uses TRBV4-1 with TRBJ2-3; D not certain. V was shortened by 0 bases and J by 4 bases, with 5 bases between the two germline ends. The V gene's germline CDR1 is MGHRA and CDR2 YSYEKL. The CDR3 runs 13 residues.